This T cell receptor beta chain stems from a study of cytomegalovirus exposure and HLA in healthy donors. Looking at the study overall: The same platform was used for the 100 to 150 validation repertoires and the roughly 720 first-cohort repertoires, a later analysis reported.

Notes on the study in general: Reportedly, diagnosis of cytomegalovirus status by the classifier showed high specificity and sensitivity. Some public TCRs appeared in many individuals, while most sequences were rare.

Only one count was recorded for this clone. Its target is unknown. Libraries were prepared by immunoSEQ multiplex PCR; TCRdb keeps only in-frame clonotypes and omits some of them. This repertoire shows approximately 220,000 clones, over 80% found once; its top ten account for over 13%. J lost 6 bases, V lost 10 bases, and 9 bases had no gene match. Germline values: CDR1 MNHEY, CDR2 SMNVEV (reference sequence). The CDR3 has 14 residues. The source material was PBMCs. This TCR came from a woman in her twenties or thirties in good health and CMV-seropositive. The genes are TRBV27 and TRBJ2-1; 10 bases fit TRBD1. CDR3 in DNA: TGTGCCACCCGGGGGACAGGGGCGGTCAATGAGCAGTTCTTC. Amino acid sequence: CATRGTGAVNEQFF.